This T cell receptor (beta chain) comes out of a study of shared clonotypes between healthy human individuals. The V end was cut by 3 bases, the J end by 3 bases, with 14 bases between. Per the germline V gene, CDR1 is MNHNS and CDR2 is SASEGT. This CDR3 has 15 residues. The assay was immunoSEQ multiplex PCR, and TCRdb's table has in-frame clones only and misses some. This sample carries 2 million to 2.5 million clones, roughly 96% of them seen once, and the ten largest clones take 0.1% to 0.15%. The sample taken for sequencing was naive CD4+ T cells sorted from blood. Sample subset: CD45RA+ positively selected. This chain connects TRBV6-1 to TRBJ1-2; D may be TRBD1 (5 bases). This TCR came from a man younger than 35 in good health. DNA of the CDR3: TGTGCCAGCAGTGACCGGGACCCCGGCTACTATGGCTACACCTTC. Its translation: CASSDRDPGYYGYTF.